Below, 2 T cell receptor beta chains from the same sample are listed, as sequenced in a study of read filtering for tumor transcriptome and immune sequencing (dated by TCRdb to about 2020). The run used an Illumina HiSeq 4000. TCR libraries were constructed from approximately 360 ng RNA using the Immunoverse kit, and molecular barcoded adaptors covering alpha/delta and beta/gamma chains were employed. TCRdb's own reprocessing of the public reads used fastp at Q25 and MiXCR and kept productive beta chains. Rows are unified per CDR3 protein, each entry keeping the most common DNA and genes. Counted in this sample were about 57,000 distinct CDR3 sequences; more than 11% of them appeared once. The ten top clones hold about 42% of the sample. The sample taken for sequencing was a population of CD138-negative cells sorted from bone marrow. The cell subset or site tag for this specimen amounts to: bone marrow mononuclear cells depleted of CD138+ plasma/myeloma cells by negative magnetic selection. The receptors come from a donor over 35 with multiple myeloma.

This clonotype has more than one count but fewer than ten. The J gene is TRBJ2-3, the V gene TRBV4-2; 13 bases match TRBD2. The CDR3 totals 18 residues. The J segment lost 5 bases and the V segment lost 1 base, leaving 9 bases of the junction unmatched. Germline assignment: CDR1 LGHNA and CDR2 YNFKEQ. The CDR3 nucleotides are TGTGCCAGCAGCCAAGGGATTGGACTAGCGGGAGCGCTAGATACGCAGTATTTT. Its translation is CASSQGIGLAGALDTQYF.

This clonotype was counted between two and nine times. The chain couples TRBV7-6 to TRBJ1-1; D unclear. The germline CDR1 and CDR2 sequences are SGHVS and FNYEAQ. The V gene lost 1 base and the J gene lost 4 bases, with 19 bases spanning the gap. The length of the CDR3 is 17 residues. CDR3 DNA: TGTGCCAGCAGCTTAGAGATTTCCCGGGCGCGGGGCACTGAAGCTTTCTTT. Protein product: CASSLEISRARGTEAFF.